The present T cell receptor beta chain was sequenced within a study of cytomegalovirus exposure and HLA in healthy donors. The wider study: There were 65 million to 85 million unique TCRs (from HLA-typed donors) in an early data release. Of the donors genotyped, about 390 in all, less than 90% fell in the Caucasian-associated ancestry cluster. Study results and caveats: In a later analysis, CMV-associated beta chains were mostly HLA-associated, it appeared. Diagnosis of cytomegalovirus status made by the classifier reportedly showed high specificity and sensitivity.

The trim removed 6 bases at V and 5 bases at J, leaving 10 bases unmatched. The CDR3 spans 15 residues. Germline CDR1 is SGHVS and CDR2 is FQNEAQ. 13 Jbeta primers and 60 Vbeta primers were used for the PCR. Measured with immunoSEQ multiplex PCR; TCRdb has only the in-frame clones, and not every one. The data show some 150,000 clones, around three quarters seen once. This clone was detected only a few times. Its antigen is currently unknown. The clonotype comes from a young woman in good health and CMV-seropositive. Sequencing input: PBMCs. The chain combines TRBV7-8 with TRBJ1-5; 7 bases match TRBD1. In DNA, the CDR3 is TGTGCCAGCAGTTTAAACAGGGGACCCTATCAGCCCCAGCATTTT. Translating it yields CASSLNRGPYQPQHF.